A single sample gave rise to the 22 T cell receptor beta chains below, sequenced in a study of beta chain features in type 1 diabetes. The entirety of the isolated RNA underwent reverse transcription, so expressed TCRB transcripts were sequenced. Clones were read by immunoSEQ multiplex PCR, and TCRdb kept only the in-frame ones, dropping some. Of a few hundred thousand clones in the sample, 27% are singletons; the top ten hold roughly 4%. The sequencing input was central memory CD4+ T cells from blood. Source of these receptors: a man in his thirties or forties in good health.

The rearrangement uses TRBV7-8 and TRBJ1-2; D may be TRBD1 (6 bases). Trimming shortened V by 3 bases and J by 4 bases, and 6 bases separated the two germline ends. The CDR3 runs to 12 residues. Germline V gene data show CDR1 as SGHVS and CDR2 as FQNEAQ. CDR3 residues: CASSLDSYGYTF. In DNA, the CDR3 is TGTGCCAGCAGCTTGGACAGCTATGGCTACACCTTC.

The table lists this clone with a few counts. J is TRBJ2-7 and V is TRBV6-6; D gene uncertain. Deletions cut 5 bases from V and 2 bases from J, with 10 bases between. The CDR3 runs 13 residues. Germline CDR1 and CDR2: MNHNY and SVGAGI (reference sequence). Here the CDR3 DNA reads TGTGCCAGCAGTCCCTCTAGGACCTACGAGCAGTACTTC. The encoded protein is CASSPSRTYEQYF.

Details on this clone: This sequence may be a read error, since a much larger clone differs from it by one base. This rearrangement joins TRBV2 to TRBJ2-3; weak D call: TRBD1 (5 bases). This CDR3 has 13 amino acids. Germline lookup yields CDR1 SNHLY and CDR2 FYNNEI. V was clipped by 7 bases and J by 1 base, with 9 bases between them. The CDR3 region has the DNA TGTGCCAGCACCCTACAGGGCACAGATACGCAGTATTTT. Protein product: CASTLQGTDTQYF.

This chain uses TRBV7-2 with TRBJ2-1; 12 bases line up with TRBD2. J gave up 7 bases and V 2 bases, and 3 bases lay outside the gene matches. Germline V gives CDR1 SGHTA, CDR2 FQGNSA. The CDR3 is 15 residues long. The CDR3 is CASSLMTSGSNEQFF. CDR3 sequence (DNA): TGTGCCAGCAGCTTAATGACTAGCGGGAGTAATGAGCAGTTCTTC.

The table lists this clone with a few counts. V usage is TRBV30 and J usage is TRBJ1-1; no clear D. Germline CDR1 is GTSNPN and CDR2 is SVGIG (reference sequence). V lost 5 bases and J lost 0, with 10 bases in between. The CDR3 is made up of 13 amino acids. CDR3 sequence: CAWAGRLNTEAFF. The CDR3, as DNA: TGTGCCTGGGCCGGACGGTTGAACACTGAAGCTTTCTTT.

This clone has a handful of counts. The V gene is TRBV7-2, the J gene TRBJ2-6, with 10 bases fitting TRBD2. The CDR3 consists of 17 residues. Germline values: CDR1 SGHTA, CDR2 FQGNSA. Germline trimming cut 5 bases from V and 2 bases from J; bases unmatched to any gene: 6. CDR3 sequence reads: CASSVPSGGPGANVLTF. The CDR3 nucleotides are TGTGCCAGCAGCGTACCTAGCGGGGGCCCTGGGGCCAACGTCCTGACTTTC.

The V and J genes are TRBV6-5 and TRBJ2-1; 9 bases line up with TRBD1. Per germline, CDR1 MNHEY and CDR2 SVGAGI. The CDR3 contains 14 residues. The junction had 4 bases not matched to a gene; V was cut back by 6 bases and J by 4 bases. The CDR3 coding sequence is TGTGCCAGCAGCGACAGGGGGTGGTACAATGAGCAGTTCTTC. Translation: CASSDRGWYNEQFF.

Regarding this clone: The same CDR3 also results from other DNA sequences found in this sample. The chain is built from TRBV25-1 and TRBJ2-6, with 8 bases lining up with TRBD1. The V gene end was trimmed by 8 bases and the J gene end by 0 bases; junction bases not matched to a gene: 6. Germline V lookup: CDR1 MGHDK, CDR2 SYGVNS. The CDR3 sequence is 16 residues long. The CDR3 sequence: CASQDRARSGANVLTF. The CDR3 bases are TGTGCCAGCCAGGACAGGGCGCGCTCTGGGGCCAACGTCCTGACTTTC.

The rearrangement joins TRBV7-9 to TRBJ2-7, with TRBD1 identical over 7 bases. V lost 5 bases, J lost 3 bases, and 10 bases stayed unmatched. Looked up from germline, CDR1 is SEHNR and CDR2 is FQNEAQ (reference sequence). The CDR3 is made up of 15 amino acids. The CDR3: CASSAPGQLHYEQYF. The CDR3 bases are TGTGCCAGCAGCGCCCCGGGACAGCTTCACTACGAGCAGTACTTC. Supplemented by reference TRBV7-9 and TRBJ2-7, the full variable domain reads DTGVSQNPRHKITKRGQNVTFRCDPISEHNRLYWYRQTLGQGPEFLTYFQNEAQLEKSRLLSDRFSAERPKGSFSTLEIQRTEQGDSAMYLCASSAPGQLHYEQYFGPGTRLTVT.

This clone was observed a handful of times. The rearrangement uses TRBV7-9 and TRBJ1-5; no reliable D call. CDR1 is SEHNR and CDR2 is FQNEAQ in the germline V gene (reference sequence). This CDR3 spans 13 amino acids. V lost 4 bases to trimming and J lost 0 bases, with 4 bases between them. CDR3 protein: CASSSNSNQPQHF. CDR3 in DNA: TGTGCCAGCAGCTCGAATAGCAATCAGCCCCAGCATTTT.

This clone was picked up a small number of times. V is TRBV29-1 and J is TRBJ1-1; 10 positions agree with TRBD1. Germline CDR1 SQVTM, CDR2 ANQGSEA. After removal of 7 bases from V and 3 bases from J, the junction contained 5 bases not matched to a gene. The CDR3 has 13 amino acids. Here the CDR3 DNA reads TGCAGCGCTACGGACAGGGGGGACACTGAAGCTTTCTTT. Protein: CSATDRGDTEAFF.

The J gene is TRBJ2-1, the V gene TRBV10-3, with a weak D call TRBD1 (6 bases). Trimming stripped 8 bases from V and 7 bases from J, with 18 bases between. The CDR3 covers 14 residues. CDR1 ENHRY and CDR2 SYGVKD come from the germline V gene. The CDR3 bases are TGTGCCATCGGGTGGGCGAAAGACAGGAATGAGCAGTTCTTC. Its protein is CAIGWAKDRNEQFF.

V is TRBV11-2 and J is TRBJ2-3; D is unclear. With 2 bases removed from V and 9 bases from J, the gap between germline ends came to 9 bases. CDR3 length: 12 amino acids. CDR1 and CDR2 (germline): SGHAT, FQNNGV. CDR3 residues: CASSLSGGTQYF. The CDR3 nucleotides are TGTGCCAGCAGCTTATCCGGCGGAACGCAGTATTTT.

A few counts support this clone. V and J are TRBV5-1 and TRBJ2-7, with 7 bases lining up with TRBD1. CDR1 and CDR2 (germline): SGHRS, YFSETQ. Trimming cost V 0 bases and J 3 bases; bases outside gene matches: 6. There are 15 residues in the CDR3. Here the CDR3 reads CASSLGGTDSYEQYF. The CDR3 region has the DNA TGCGCCAGCAGCTTGGGAGGGACAGACAGCTACGAGCAGTACTTC.

This clone was seen more than once but under ten times. The V call is TRBV4-3, the J call TRBJ2-1, with 11 bases aligning to TRBD2. This CDR3 contains 17 residues. Germline V gives CDR1 LGHNA, CDR2 YSLEER. The junction had 5 bases not matched to a gene; V was cut back by 0 bases and J by 4 bases. CDR3 DNA sequence: TGCGCCAGCAGCCAAGATGCTAGCGGGAGGTCTTACAATGAGCAGTTCTTC. It is translated as CASSQDASGRSYNEQFF.

The chain combines TRBV5-1 with TRBJ2-5, with no clear D. CDR1 SGHRS and CDR2 YFSETQ come from the germline V gene. V was cut by 5 bases and J by 4 bases, with 15 bases left in between. The CDR3 loop spans 14 amino acids. The CDR3 DNA is TGCGCCAGCAGGGTCGGGCCCGGTGTAGAGACCCAGTACTTC. This encodes CASRVGPGVETQYF.

The chain joins TRBV25-1 to TRBJ2-5; D is possibly TRBD2 (6 bases). Germline CDR1 reads MGHDK; CDR2 reads SYGVNS. The length of the CDR3 is 16 residues. The germline V and J ends were trimmed by 6 bases and 4 bases, with 21 bases remaining between them. The CDR3 reads CASRDPGSLGGETQYF. CDR3 nucleotides: TGTGCCAGCAGGGATCCGGGCTCTCTGGGGGGAGAGACCCAGTACTTC.

The chain carries TRBV4-1 and TRBJ2-3, with 13 bases lining up with TRBD2. The CDR3 is 19 residues long. Germline V lookup: CDR1 MGHRA, CDR2 YSYEKL. Trimming removed 4 bases from V and 2 bases from J; junction bases left unmatched: 12. The CDR3 spells CASSREHKTSGGYTDTQYF. The CDR3 DNA reads TGCGCCAGCAGCCGCGAGCATAAGACTAGCGGGGGGTACACAGATACGCAGTATTTT.

This chain uses TRBV11-3 with TRBJ2-6, with D hard to call. In germline, CDR1 is SGHNT, CDR2 YENEEA. V was trimmed by 1 base and J by 2 bases, leaving 12 bases between them. The CDR3 has 17 residues. The CDR3 region has the DNA TGTGCCAGCAGCTTAGGTCAGCTTCCGGCTGGGGCCAACGTCCTGACTTTC. Translation gives CASSLGQLPAGANVLTF.

The sample holds many counts of this clone. The sample carries other DNA sequences with the same CDR3. The chain links TRBV29-1 to TRBJ2-6; D uncertain. Germline V gives CDR1 SQVTM, CDR2 ANQGSEA. The V gene lost 2 bases and the J gene lost 0 bases, with 5 bases spanning the gap. The CDR3 spans 14 residues. CDR3 bases: TGCAGCGTTGAAAAGGACTCTGGGGCCAACGTCCTGACTTTC. Translated: CSVEKDSGANVLTF.

The gene calls are TRBV6-5 and TRBJ2-3, with 8 bases identical to TRBD1. The CDR3 is 14 amino acids. After removal of 8 bases from V and 8 bases from J, the junction contained 12 bases not matched to a gene. In germline, CDR1 is MNHEY, CDR2 SVGAGI. The CDR3 loop reads CASSRDRMGGTQYF. In nucleotides, the CDR3 is TGTGCCAGCTCTCGGGACAGGATGGGAGGTACGCAGTATTTT.

The chain couples TRBV5-4 to TRBJ2-7; no definite D call. V gave up 2 bases and J gave up 4 bases, with 7 bases separating them. The germline V gene encodes CDR1 SGHNT and CDR2 YYREEE (reference sequence). This CDR3 region has 12 residues. Here the CDR3 reads CASSLFSYEQYF. CDR3 in DNA: TGTGCCAGCAGCTTATTTAGTTACGAGCAGTACTTC.